What follows are 10 T cell receptor beta chains derived from one specimen sequenced in a study of beta chain features in type 1 diabetes. Of the isolated RNA, all was reverse transcribed, and so the sequenced material was expressed TCRB transcripts. Assay: immunoSEQ multiplex PCR; the TCRdb copy retains only in-frame clones and omits some. There are under 800,000 clones in the sample; roughly a sixth occur only once, and approximately 0.093% lies in the top ten. The sequenced sample was naive CD4+ T cells from blood. These receptors came from a young man in good health.

The chain is built from TRBV9 and TRBJ2-1, with D perhaps being TRBD1 or TRBD2 (5 bases each). The germline V and J ends were trimmed by 0 bases and 4 bases, with 11 bases remaining between them. Germline-derived CDR1 and CDR2 are SGDLS and YYNGEE. CDR3 length: 15 amino acids. Here the CDR3 reads CASSVVAGRYNEQFF. In DNA form, the CDR3 reads TGTGCCAGCAGCGTAGTGGCAGGGAGATACAATGAGCAGTTCTTC. Filled out from reference TRBV9 and TRBJ2-1, the complete variable domain reads DSGVTQTPKHLITATGQRVTLRCSPRSGDLSVYWYQQSLDQGLQFLIQYYNGEERAKGNILERFSAQQFPDLHSELNLSSLELGDSALYFCASSVVAGRYNEQFFGPGTRLTVL.

V is TRBV7-2 and J is TRBJ2-5, with no clear D. V shed 5 bases and J shed 5 bases, with 9 bases lying between them. Germline V gene lookup returns CDR1 SGHTA and CDR2 FQGNSA. This CDR3 has 12 residues. This CDR3 reads CASSRSMETQYF. The CDR3 region has the DNA TGTGCCAGCAGCCGCTCCATGGAGACCCAGTACTTC.

This clone was detected a few times. This chain links TRBV18 with TRBJ2-5; the match to TRBD1 covers 7 bases. V gave up 2 bases and J gave up 1 base; unmatched junction bases: 1. The germline CDR1 and CDR2 sequences are KGHSH and LQKENI. The CDR3 extends over 14 amino acids. Here the CDR3 DNA reads TGTGCCAGCTCACCAGACAGGGCCCAAGAGACCCAGTACTTC. This codes for CASSPDRAQETQYF.

There are a few counts of this clone. V usage is TRBV25-1 and J usage is TRBJ2-5; 11 nucleotides line up with TRBD1. With 4 bases clipped from V and 5 bases from J, the junction kept 6 bases outside the gene matches. CDR3 length equals 15 residues. Germline V gene data show CDR1 as MGHDK and CDR2 as SYGVNS. CDR3 sequence (DNA): TGTGCCAGCAGTGGGCAGGACAGGGGGCCCGAGACCCAGTACTTC. Its translation is CASSGQDRGPETQYF. Drawing the rest from reference TRBV25-1 and TRBJ2-5, the complete variable domain is EADIYQTPRYLVIGTGKKITLECSQTMGHDKMYWYQQDPGMELHLIHYSYGVNSTEKGDLSSESTVSRIRTEHFPLTLESARPSHTSQYLCASSGQDRGPETQYFGPGTRLLVL.

This chain links TRBV7-8 with TRBJ2-7; D is uncertain. V dropped 0 bases and J dropped 5 bases, with 11 bases sitting between them. This CDR3 contains 14 residues. CDR1 and CDR2 (germline): SGHVS, FQNEAQ. CDR3 region: CASSLARQKNEQYF. CDR3 nucleotide sequence: TGTGCCAGCAGCTTAGCGAGGCAGAAAAACGAGCAGTACTTC.

V usage is TRBV6-1 and J usage is TRBJ2-7; 9 bases are shared with TRBD1. Germline-derived CDR1 and CDR2 are MNHNS and SASEGT. The CDR3 has 16 amino acids. V was clipped by 2 bases and J by 0 bases; unmatched bases: 5. CDR3 in amino acids: CASSEWGQGRSYEQYF. CDR3 coding DNA: TGTGCCAGCAGTGAATGGGGACAGGGTCGCTCCTACGAGCAGTACTTC.

This clone was detected a few times. This chain connects TRBV2 to TRBJ2-5; the D gene is possibly TRBD1 (5 bases). This CDR3 comprises 11 residues. Between the trimmed V and J ends, which lost 2 bases and 7 bases, there was a span of 5 bases. From germline, CDR1 is SNHLY and CDR2 FYNNEI. CDR3 amino acids: CASSETGTQYF. As DNA, the CDR3 is TGTGCCAGCAGTGAAACAGGGACCCAGTACTTC.

This clone occurred a few times. The chain joins TRBV7-8 to TRBJ2-7; 9 nucleotides agree with TRBD1. Germline assignment: CDR1 SGHVS and CDR2 FQNEAQ. The CDR3 is 15 residues long. The V and J ends lost 7 bases and 3 bases, in that order; junction bases with no gene match: 10. The CDR3, as DNA: TGTGCCAGCAAACTAAGGCGGACAGGGGACTACGAGCAGTACTTC. The encoded protein is CASKLRRTGDYEQYF.

This clone was seen a handful of times. This rearrangement joins TRBV5-6 to TRBJ2-1, with a possible D match to TRBD2 (6 bases). Germline CDR1 is SGHDT and CDR2 is YYEEEE. The V end lost 0 bases, the J end lost 1 base, and 11 bases lay between the germline ends. The CDR3 contains 16 residues. The CDR3 region has the DNA TGTGCCAGCAGCTTGGACGGCGGGAATTCCTACAATGAGCAGTTCTTC. Translated, it gives CASSLDGGNSYNEQFF.

This clone appeared a few times. The chain couples TRBV11-2 to TRBJ2-7; 9 bases match TRBD1. J lost 4 bases, V lost 6 bases, and 13 bases had no gene match. CDR1 is SGHAT and CDR2 is FQNNGV in the germline V gene. There are 16 residues in the CDR3. The CDR3 loop reads CASRSYPGQGKYEQYF. The DNA of the CDR3 is TGTGCCAGCAGGTCCTATCCGGGACAGGGAAAGTACGAGCAGTACTTC.